One and the same sample provided the 20 T cell receptor beta chains below, sequenced in a study of Ad26.COV2.S vaccination and SARS-CoV-2 variants. Sequenced by immunoSEQ multiplex PCR; TCRdb stores in-frame clones only, minus some. The top ten hold under 5% of the sample, which has about 350,000 clones, roughly 94% seen once. The sample was peripheral blood, taken after recovery from COVID-19. Every receptor here comes from a human donor who had recovered from COVID-19.

The chain couples TRBV18 to TRBJ1-1, with D maybe TRBD1 (5 bases). With 2 bases removed from V and 4 bases from J, the gap between germline ends came to 11 bases. Germline V gene data show CDR1 as KGHSH and CDR2 as LQKENI. CDR3 length: 14 residues. The CDR3 DNA reads as TGTGCCAGCTCACCATTGGGGGGGGGCACTGAAGCTTTCTTT. Translation: CASSPLGGGTEAFF.

This chain joins TRBV19 and TRBJ1-5; D is uncertain. Germline CDR1 LNHDA, CDR2 SQIVND (reference sequence). The CDR3 has 17 amino acids. V lost 7 bases to trimming and J lost 0 bases, with 19 bases between them. CDR3 region: CASIPNIGGYSNQPQHF. CDR3 bases: TGTGCCAGTATCCCTAACATAGGTGGATATAGCAATCAGCCCCAGCATTTT.

This chain joins TRBV14 and TRBJ2-1; tentative D call: TRBD2 (7 bases). Per the germline V gene, CDR1 is SGHDN and CDR2 is FVKESK. V lost 6 bases, J lost 7 bases, and 19 bases lay in between. This CDR3 has 15 residues. CDR3 protein: CASRLDQKGGNEQFF. DNA of the CDR3: TGTGCCAGCAGATTGGACCAGAAGGGGGGGAATGAGCAGTTCTTC.

The rearrangement links TRBV11-2 to TRBJ1-1, with D possibly TRBD1 on 5 matching bases. Looked up from germline, CDR1 is SGHAT and CDR2 is FQNNGV. V lost 1 base and J 4 bases, leaving 16 bases between the germline ends. The CDR3 extends over 16 amino acids. The CDR3 loop is CASSLGGGAEGTEAFF. In DNA, the CDR3 is TGTGCCAGCAGCTTAGGGGGGGGTGCAGAGGGCACTGAAGCTTTCTTT.

The V and J genes are TRBV5-1 and TRBJ1-2, with 7 bases matching TRBD1. Trimming at V came to 6 bases and at J to 7 bases, leaving 9 bases not matched to a gene. Germline CDR1 is SGHRS and CDR2 is YFSETQ. The CDR3 runs to 13 residues. CDR3 loop: CASNPDRVGGYTF. The DNA of the CDR3 is TGCGCCAGCAACCCCGACAGGGTCGGTGGCTACACCTTC.

The genes are TRBV2 and TRBJ2-5; 8 bases are a match to TRBD1. The length of the CDR3 is 14 residues. Germline CDR1 and CDR2: SNHLY and FYNNEI. The V gene end was trimmed by 11 bases and the J gene end by 5 bases; junction bases not matched to a gene: 13. The CDR3 DNA reads TGTGCCTCGAGATCGGGACAGGTTGGGGAGACCCAGTACTTC. Protein: CASRSGQVGETQYF.

The count of this clone is one. The rearrangement uses TRBV18 and TRBJ2-4; 8 bases map to TRBD1. Germline-derived CDR1 and CDR2 are KGHSH and LQKENI. With 3 bases clipped from V and 0 bases from J, the junction kept 10 bases outside the gene matches. This CDR3 is built from 18 residues. CDR3 bases: TGTGCCAGCTCACCTACCCTAACAGGGGGTCAAGCCAAAAACATTCAGTACTTC. Its protein is CASSPTLTGGQAKNIQYF.

The genes are TRBV11-2 and TRBJ2-5; perhaps D is TRBD1 or TRBD2 (5 bases each). The CDR3 length is 15 residues. V was clipped by 2 bases and J by 5 bases, with 15 bases between them. Germline CDR1 reads SGHAT; CDR2 reads FQNNGV. DNA of the CDR3: TGTGCCAGCAGCTTATCGGGACGCCTTGGTGAGACCCAGTACTTC. Its protein product is CASSLSGRLGETQYF.

This clone was observed a handful of times. This CDR3 is CASRTGRNTEAFF. Written as DNA, the CDR3 is TGTGCCAGCAGAACAGGACGGAACACTGAAGCTTTCTTT. V and J are TRBV25-1 and TRBJ1-1; the D gene is possibly TRBD1 (5 bases). V gave up 6 bases and J gave up 1 base, with 9 bases separating them. This CDR3 contains 13 residues. CDR1 and CDR2 from the germline V gene are MGHDK and SYGVNS. Filled out from reference TRBV25-1 and TRBJ1-1, the complete variable domain reads EADIYQTPRYLVIGTGKKITLECSQTMGHDKMYWYQQDPGMELHLIHYSYGVNSTEKGDLSSESTVSRIRTEHFPLTLESARPSHTSQYLCASRTGRNTEAFFGQGTRLTVV.

This clone was recorded once. The chain recombines TRBV12-3 or TRBV12-4 with TRBJ1-2; possible D gene TRBD1, 5 bases. Between the trimmed V and J ends, which lost 6 bases and 4 bases, there was a span of 6 bases. This CDR3 contains 11 residues. CDR3 nucleotide sequence: TGTGCCAGCAGCGACAGCTATGGCTACACCTTC. Protein product: CASSDSYGYTF.

In the case of this clone: The same CDR3 arises from other DNA sequences in this sample as well. The J gene is TRBJ2-1, the V gene TRBV5-6; maybe TRBD2 (5 bases). V was pared by 3 bases and J by 2 bases, with 6 bases between. CDR1 and CDR2 from the germline V gene are SGHDT and YYEEEE. The CDR3 spans 13 residues. CDR3 sequence: CASSYGTYNEQFF. Written as DNA, the CDR3 is TGTGCCAGCAGCTACGGGACCTACAATGAGCAGTTCTTC.

The chain combines TRBV30 with TRBJ1-2, with 7 bases fitting TRBD1. The germline gives CDR1 GTSNPN, CDR2 SVGIG (reference sequence). The CDR3 sequence is 14 residues long. After removal of 4 bases from V and 3 bases from J, the junction contained 8 bases not matched to a gene. The CDR3 nucleotides read TGTGCCTGGATGAGGCAGGGGGGGGACTATGGCTACACCTTC. It is translated as CAWMRQGGDYGYTF.

The V gene is TRBV9, the J gene TRBJ2-2; D is ambiguous. Germline assignment: CDR1 SGDLS and CDR2 YYNGEE. The CDR3 consists of 15 residues. Trimming removed 4 bases at V and 2 bases at J, with 12 bases between. The chain's CDR3 is CASSPSHLNTGELFF. The CDR3 region has the DNA TGTGCCAGCAGCCCCTCTCACTTAAACACCGGGGAGCTGTTTTTT.

The chain carries TRBV2 and TRBJ1-2; D gene unclear. From germline, CDR1 is SNHLY and CDR2 FYNNEI. Trimming stripped 4 bases from V and 2 bases from J, with 8 bases between. The CDR3 consists of 13 residues. CDR3: CASSGQVNYGYTF. The DNA of the CDR3 is TGTGCCAGCAGTGGGCAGGTCAACTATGGCTACACCTTC.

This clone was recorded once. The chain combines TRBV19 with TRBJ1-1; D gene unclear. V was clipped by 5 bases and J by 5 bases, with 12 bases between them. Germline CDR1 is LNHDA and CDR2 is SQIVND (reference sequence). This CDR3 spans 13 amino acids. The CDR3 loop reads CASSEPQRTEAFF. The CDR3 bases are TGTGCCAGTAGTGAACCTCAGAGGACTGAAGCTTTCTTT.

The chain has TRBV7-8 and TRBJ1-1; perhaps TRBD1 as D (5 bases). Looked up from germline, CDR1 is SGHVS and CDR2 is FQNEAQ. This CDR3 contains 13 residues. Trimming left V 5 bases short and J 6 bases short, with 13 bases between. This CDR3 is CASSRGRFSEAFF. CDR3 coding DNA: TGTGCCAGCAGCCGGGGACGGTTTTCTGAAGCTTTCTTT.

The chain uses TRBV15 and TRBJ2-1, with TRBD1 matching over 7 bases. Germline CDR1 reads LNHNV; CDR2 reads YYDKDF (reference sequence). The ends lost 0 bases at V and 5 bases at J; junction bases unmatched: 4. CDR3 length: 15 residues. The CDR3 reads CATSRDRTGNNEQFF. The CDR3 coding sequence is TGTGCCACCAGCAGAGATCGGACAGGAAACAATGAGCAGTTCTTC.

This chain uses TRBV6-5 with TRBJ1-1; tentative D call: TRBD1 (5 bases). Germline lookup yields CDR1 MNHEY and CDR2 SVGAGI. V lost 0 bases, J lost 11 bases, and 19 bases lay in between. The CDR3 length is 15 residues. DNA for the CDR3: TGTGCCAGCAGTTACTCCGACAGCCGAGGTACGGCGGCTTTCTTT. It encodes CASSYSDSRGTAAFF.

V and J are TRBV4-3 and TRBJ1-6; D may be TRBD1 (5 bases). V lost 4 bases to trimming and J lost 5 bases, with 12 bases between them. The length of the CDR3 is 15 residues. Germline V gene lookup returns CDR1 LGHNA and CDR2 YSLEER. CDR3 protein: CASSRGTSNNSPLHF. CDR3 nucleotide sequence: TGCGCCAGCAGCCGGGGGACTTCAAATAATTCACCCCTCCACTTT.

This chain uses TRBV27 with TRBJ1-2; weak D call: TRBD1 (5 bases). CDR1 is MNHEY and CDR2 is SMNVEV in the germline V gene (reference sequence). The CDR3 contains 16 residues. Trimming took 0 bases from V and 6 from J, leaving 17 bases between them. CDR3 sequence reads: CASSLSADTQINGYTF. The CDR3 nucleotides read TGTGCCAGCAGTTTATCCGCGGACACGCAGATTAATGGCTACACCTTC.